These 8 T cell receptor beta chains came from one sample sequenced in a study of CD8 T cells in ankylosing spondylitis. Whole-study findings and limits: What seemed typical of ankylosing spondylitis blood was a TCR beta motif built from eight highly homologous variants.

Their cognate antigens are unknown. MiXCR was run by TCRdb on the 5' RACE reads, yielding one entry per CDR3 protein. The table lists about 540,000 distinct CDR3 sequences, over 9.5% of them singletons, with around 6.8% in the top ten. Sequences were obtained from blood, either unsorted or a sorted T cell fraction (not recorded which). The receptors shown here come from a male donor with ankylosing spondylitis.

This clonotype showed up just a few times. Here the CDR3 DNA reads TGTGCCAGCATCTTACAGGGAAATAATTCACCCCTCCACTTT. Translating it yields CASILQGNNSPLHF. The V gene is TRBV28, the J gene TRBJ1-6; possible D gene TRBD1, 6 bases. In germline, CDR1 is MDHEN, CDR2 SYDVKM. The V and J ends lost 7 bases and 5 bases respectively, with 12 bases between them. The CDR3 totals 14 residues.

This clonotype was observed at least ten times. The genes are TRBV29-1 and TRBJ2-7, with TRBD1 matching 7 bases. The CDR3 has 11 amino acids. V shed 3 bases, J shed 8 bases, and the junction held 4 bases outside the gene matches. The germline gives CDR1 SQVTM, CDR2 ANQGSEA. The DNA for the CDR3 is TGCAGCGTTGAGGTGGGACAGAAGCAGTACGTC. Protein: CSVEVGQKQYV.

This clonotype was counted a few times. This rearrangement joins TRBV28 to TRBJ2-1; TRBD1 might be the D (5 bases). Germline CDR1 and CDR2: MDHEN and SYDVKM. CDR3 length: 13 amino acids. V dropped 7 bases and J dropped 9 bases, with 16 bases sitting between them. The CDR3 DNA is TGTGCCAGCACCTCCCAGGGTATTAGTGAGCAGTTCTTC. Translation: CASTSQGISEQFF.

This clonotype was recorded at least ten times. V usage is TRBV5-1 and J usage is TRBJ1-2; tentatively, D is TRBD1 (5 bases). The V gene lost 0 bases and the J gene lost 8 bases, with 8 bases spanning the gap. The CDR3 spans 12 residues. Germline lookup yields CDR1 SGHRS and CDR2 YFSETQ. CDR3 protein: CASSLERGGYTF. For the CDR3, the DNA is TGCGCCAGCAGCTTGGAGCGGGGCGGCTACACCTTC. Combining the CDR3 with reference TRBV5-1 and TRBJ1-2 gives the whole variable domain KAGVTQTPRYLIKTRGQQVTLSCSPISGHRSVSWYQQTPGQGLQFLFEYFSETQRNKGNFPGRFSGRQFSNSRSEMNVSTLELGDSALYLCASSLERGGYTFGSGTRLTVV.

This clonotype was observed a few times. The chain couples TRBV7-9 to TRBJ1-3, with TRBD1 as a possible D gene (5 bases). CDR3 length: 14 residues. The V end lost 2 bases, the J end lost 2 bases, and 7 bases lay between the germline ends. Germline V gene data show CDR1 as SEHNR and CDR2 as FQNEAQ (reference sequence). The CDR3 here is CASSLQGAGNTIYF. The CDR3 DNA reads TGTGCCAGCAGCTTACAGGGTGCTGGAAACACCATATATTTT.

The CDR3 here is CASSYQAGVWKNEQFF. The DNA for the CDR3 is TGTGCCAGCAGTTACCAAGCGGGAGTATGGAAAAATGAGCAGTTCTTC. The chain combines TRBV6-5 with TRBJ2-1; 8 bases are shared with TRBD2. Germline CDR1 MNHEY, CDR2 SVGAGI. V lost 2 bases to trimming and J lost 7 bases; unmatched junction nucleotides: 10. This CDR3 region has 16 residues.

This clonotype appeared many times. This chain's CDR3 is CASSLVGGAGYTF. For the CDR3, the DNA is TGTGCCAGCAGCTTAGTAGGGGGAGCCGGCTACACCTTC. The chain links TRBV7-9 to TRBJ1-2; TRBD1 is a possible D gene (6 bases). The germline V gene has CDR1 SEHNR and CDR2 FQNEAQ (reference sequence). This CDR3 has 13 residues. V lost 1 base, J lost 8 bases, and 11 bases lay in between. Drawing the rest from reference TRBV7-9 and TRBJ1-2, the complete variable domain is DTGVSQNPRHKITKRGQNVTFRCDPISEHNRLYWYRQTLGQGPEFLTYFQNEAQLEKSRLLSDRFSAERPKGSFSTLEIQRTEQGDSAMYLCASSLVGGAGYTFGSGTRLTVV.

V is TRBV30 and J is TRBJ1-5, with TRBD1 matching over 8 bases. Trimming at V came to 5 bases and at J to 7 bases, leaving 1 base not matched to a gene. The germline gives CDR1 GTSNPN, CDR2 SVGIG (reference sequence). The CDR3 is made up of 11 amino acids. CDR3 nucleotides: TGTGCCTGGGGACAGGGCCAGCCCCAGCATTTT. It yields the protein CAWGQGQPQHF. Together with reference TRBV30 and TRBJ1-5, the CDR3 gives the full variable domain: SQTIHQWPATLVQPVGSPLSLECTVEGTSNPNLYWYRQAAGRGLQLLFYSVGIGQISSEVPQNLSASRPQDRQFILSSKKLLLSDSGFYLCAWGQGQPQHFGDGTRLSIL.